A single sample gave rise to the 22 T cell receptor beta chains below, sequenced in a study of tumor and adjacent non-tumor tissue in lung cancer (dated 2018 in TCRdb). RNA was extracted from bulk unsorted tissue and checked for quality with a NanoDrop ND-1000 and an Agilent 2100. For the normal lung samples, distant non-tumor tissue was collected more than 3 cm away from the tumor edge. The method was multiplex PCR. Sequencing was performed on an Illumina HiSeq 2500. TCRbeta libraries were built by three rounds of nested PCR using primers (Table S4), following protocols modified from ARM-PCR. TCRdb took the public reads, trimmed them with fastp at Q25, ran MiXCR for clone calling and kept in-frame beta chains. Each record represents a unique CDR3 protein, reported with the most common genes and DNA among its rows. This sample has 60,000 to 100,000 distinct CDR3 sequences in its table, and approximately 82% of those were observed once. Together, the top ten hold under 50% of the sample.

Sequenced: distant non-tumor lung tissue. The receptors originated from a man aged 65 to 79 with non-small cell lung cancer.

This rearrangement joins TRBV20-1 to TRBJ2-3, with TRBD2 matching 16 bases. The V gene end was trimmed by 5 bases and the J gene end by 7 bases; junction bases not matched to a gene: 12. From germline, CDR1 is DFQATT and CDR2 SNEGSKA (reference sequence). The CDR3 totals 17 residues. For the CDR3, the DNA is TGCAGTGCTCTTCCGGGACTAGCGGGAGGGGTGGCATATACGCAGTATTTT. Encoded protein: CSALPGLAGGVAYTQYF.

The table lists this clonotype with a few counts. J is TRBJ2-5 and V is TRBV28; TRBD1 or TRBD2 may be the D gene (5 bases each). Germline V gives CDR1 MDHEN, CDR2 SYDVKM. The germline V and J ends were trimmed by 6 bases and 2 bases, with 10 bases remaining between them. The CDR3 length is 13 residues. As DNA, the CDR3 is TGTGCCAGCAGGGGACCTTTACAAGAGACCCAGTACTTC. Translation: CASRGPLQETQYF.

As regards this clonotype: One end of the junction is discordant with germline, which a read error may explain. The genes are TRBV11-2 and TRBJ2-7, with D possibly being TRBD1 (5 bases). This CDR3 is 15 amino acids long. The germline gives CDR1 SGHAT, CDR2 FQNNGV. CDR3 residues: CTSSLDQGAPYEQCF. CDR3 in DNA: TGTACCAGCAGTTTAGATCAAGGGGCCCCCTACGAGCAGTGCTTC.

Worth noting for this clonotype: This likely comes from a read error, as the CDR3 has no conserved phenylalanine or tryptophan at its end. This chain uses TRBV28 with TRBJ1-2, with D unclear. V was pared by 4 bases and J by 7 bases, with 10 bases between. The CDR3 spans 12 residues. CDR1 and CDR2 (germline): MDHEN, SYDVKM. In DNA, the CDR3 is TGTGCCAGCAGTTCGCAGTCGGGTGGCTACACCTTG. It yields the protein CASSSQSGGYTL.

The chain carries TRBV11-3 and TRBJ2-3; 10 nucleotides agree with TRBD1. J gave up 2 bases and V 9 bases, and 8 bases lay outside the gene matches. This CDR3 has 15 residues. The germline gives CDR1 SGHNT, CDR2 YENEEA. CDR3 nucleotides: TGTGCCAGTAACCCTAGACAGGGGGCCACAGATACGCAGTATTTT. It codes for CASNPRQGATDTQYF.

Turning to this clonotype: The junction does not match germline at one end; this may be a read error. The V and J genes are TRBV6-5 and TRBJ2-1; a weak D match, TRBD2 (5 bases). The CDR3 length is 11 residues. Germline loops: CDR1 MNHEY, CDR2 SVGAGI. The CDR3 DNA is TGTGGCAGCAATTTCGGGAATGAGCGATTCTTC. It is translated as CGSNFGNERFF.

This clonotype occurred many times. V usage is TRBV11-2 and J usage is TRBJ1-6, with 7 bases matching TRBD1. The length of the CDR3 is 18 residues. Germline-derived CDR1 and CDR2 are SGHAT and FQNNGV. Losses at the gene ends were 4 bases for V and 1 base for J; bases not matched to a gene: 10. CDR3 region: CASSSRQGGSSYNSPLHF. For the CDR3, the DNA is TGTGCCAGCAGCTCACGACAGGGAGGAAGTTCCTATAATTCACCCCTCCACTTT.

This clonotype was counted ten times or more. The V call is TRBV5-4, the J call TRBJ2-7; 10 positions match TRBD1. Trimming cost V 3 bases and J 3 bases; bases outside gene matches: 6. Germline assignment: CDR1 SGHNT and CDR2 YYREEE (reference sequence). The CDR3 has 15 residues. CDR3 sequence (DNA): TGTGCCAGCAGCTCGTACCGGGACAGGGGCTACGAGCAGTACTTC. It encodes CASSSYRDRGYEQYF.

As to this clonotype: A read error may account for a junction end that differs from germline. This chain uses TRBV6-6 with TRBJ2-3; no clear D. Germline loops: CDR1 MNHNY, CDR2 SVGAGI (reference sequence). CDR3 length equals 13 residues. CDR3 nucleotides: TGCGCCAGCAGTTACCCGCTTGCAGATACGCAGTATTTT. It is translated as CASSYPLADTQYF.

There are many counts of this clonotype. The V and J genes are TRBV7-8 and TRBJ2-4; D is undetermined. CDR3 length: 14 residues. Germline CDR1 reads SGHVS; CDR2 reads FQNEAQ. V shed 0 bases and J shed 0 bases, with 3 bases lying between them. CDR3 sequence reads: CASSLAIAKNIQYF. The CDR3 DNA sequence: TGTGCCAGCAGCTTAGCGATAGCCAAAAACATTCAGTACTTC.

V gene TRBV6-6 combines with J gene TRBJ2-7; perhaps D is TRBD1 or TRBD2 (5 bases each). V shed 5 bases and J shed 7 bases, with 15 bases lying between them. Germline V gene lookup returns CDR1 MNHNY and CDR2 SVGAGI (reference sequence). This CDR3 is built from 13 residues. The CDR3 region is CASSTEGLHEQYF. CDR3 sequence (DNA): TGTGCCAGCAGTACAGAGGGGCTCCATGAGCAGTACTTC.

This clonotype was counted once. The CDR3 protein is CSASGAVEQYF. CDR3 nucleotides: TGCAGTGCTAGCGGGGCAGTGGAGCAGTACTTC. The chain is built from TRBV20-1 and TRBJ2-7; D is possibly TRBD1 or TRBD2 (5 bases each). CDR1 is DFQATT, CDR2 SNEGSKA, per germline (reference sequence). Trimming removed 3 bases at V and 7 bases at J, with 10 bases between. There are 11 residues in the CDR3.

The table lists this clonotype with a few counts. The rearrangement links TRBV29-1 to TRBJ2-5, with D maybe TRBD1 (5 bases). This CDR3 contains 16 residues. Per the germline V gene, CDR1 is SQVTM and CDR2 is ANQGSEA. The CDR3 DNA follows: TGCAGTGCCAAGCCCTACATCCATACAGGTCAAGAGACCCAGTACTTC. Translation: CSAKPYIHTGQETQYF. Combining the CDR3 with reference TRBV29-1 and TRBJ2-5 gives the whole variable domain SAVISQKPSRDICQRGTSLTIQCQVDSQVTMMFWYRQQPGQSLTLIATANQGSEATYESGFVIDKFPISRPNLTFSTLTVSNMSPEDSSIYLCSAKPYIHTGQETQYFGPGTRLLVL.

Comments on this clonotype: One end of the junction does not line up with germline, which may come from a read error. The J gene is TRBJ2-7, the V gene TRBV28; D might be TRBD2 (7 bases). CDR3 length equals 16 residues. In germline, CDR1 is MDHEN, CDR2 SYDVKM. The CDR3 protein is CASRLHLQGGSYEQYF. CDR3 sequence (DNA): TGTGCCAGCAGGTTACATCTACAGGGAGGGTCCTATGAGCAGTACTTC.

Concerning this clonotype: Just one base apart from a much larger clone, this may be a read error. CDR3 DNA sequence: TGTGCCAGTAGTATAGATAGGAGGGAAAGCTCCTACAATGAGCAGTTCTTC. This encodes CASSIDRRESSYNEQFF. The chain uses TRBV19 and TRBJ2-1; weak D call: TRBD2 (6 bases). The CDR3 length is 17 residues. V lost 0 bases and J 0 bases, leaving 12 bases between the germline ends. Germline V gene sequence: CDR1 LNHDA, CDR2 SQIVND (reference sequence).

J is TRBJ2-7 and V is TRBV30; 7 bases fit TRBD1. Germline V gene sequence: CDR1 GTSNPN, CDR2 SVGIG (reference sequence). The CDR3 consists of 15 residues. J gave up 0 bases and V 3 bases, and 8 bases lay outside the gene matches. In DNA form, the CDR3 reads TGTGCCTGGAGAACTGGGACAGATATCTCCTACGAGCAGTACTTC. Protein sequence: CAWRTGTDISYEQYF.

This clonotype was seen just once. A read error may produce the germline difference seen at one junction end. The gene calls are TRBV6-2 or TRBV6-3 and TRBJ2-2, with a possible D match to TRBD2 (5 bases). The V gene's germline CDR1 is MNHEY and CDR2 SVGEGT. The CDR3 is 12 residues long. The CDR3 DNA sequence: TGTGCCAGCTGTACCAACATCGGGGAGTTGTTTTTC. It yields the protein CASCTNIGELFF.

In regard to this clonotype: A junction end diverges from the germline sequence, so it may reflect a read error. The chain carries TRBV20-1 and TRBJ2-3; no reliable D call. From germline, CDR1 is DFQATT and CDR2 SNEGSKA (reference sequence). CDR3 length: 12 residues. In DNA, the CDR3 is TGCAGTGCTAGCCCCGTCACAGCTACGCAGTATTTT. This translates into CSASPVTATQYF.

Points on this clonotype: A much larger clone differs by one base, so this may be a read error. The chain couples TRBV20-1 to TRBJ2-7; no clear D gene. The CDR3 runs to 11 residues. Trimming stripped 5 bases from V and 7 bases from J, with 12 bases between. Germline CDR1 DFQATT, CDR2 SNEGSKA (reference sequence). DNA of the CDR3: TGCAGTGCTGGAAGGATCAGTGAGCAGTACTTC. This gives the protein CSAGRISEQYF.

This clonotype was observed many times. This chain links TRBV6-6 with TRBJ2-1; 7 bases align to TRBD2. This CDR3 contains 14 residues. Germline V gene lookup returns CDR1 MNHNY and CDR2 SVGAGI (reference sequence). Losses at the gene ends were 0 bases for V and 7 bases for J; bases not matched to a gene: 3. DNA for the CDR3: TGTGCCAGCAGTTACTCGGGAGGGGAAAATGAGCAGTTCTTC. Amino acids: CASSYSGGENEQFF.

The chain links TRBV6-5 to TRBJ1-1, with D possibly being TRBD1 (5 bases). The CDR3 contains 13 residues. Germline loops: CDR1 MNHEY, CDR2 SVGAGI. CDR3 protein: CASCDRLKNEAFF. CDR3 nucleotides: TGTGCAAGCTGTGACAGACTGAAAAATGAAGCTTTCTTT.

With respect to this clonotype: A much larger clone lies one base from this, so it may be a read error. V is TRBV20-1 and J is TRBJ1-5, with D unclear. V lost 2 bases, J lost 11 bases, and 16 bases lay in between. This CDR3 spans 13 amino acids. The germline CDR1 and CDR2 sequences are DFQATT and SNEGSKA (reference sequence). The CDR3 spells CSARLIGRVSQHF. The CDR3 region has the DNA TGCAGTGCTAGACTTATAGGGCGGGTGTCCCAGCATTTT.